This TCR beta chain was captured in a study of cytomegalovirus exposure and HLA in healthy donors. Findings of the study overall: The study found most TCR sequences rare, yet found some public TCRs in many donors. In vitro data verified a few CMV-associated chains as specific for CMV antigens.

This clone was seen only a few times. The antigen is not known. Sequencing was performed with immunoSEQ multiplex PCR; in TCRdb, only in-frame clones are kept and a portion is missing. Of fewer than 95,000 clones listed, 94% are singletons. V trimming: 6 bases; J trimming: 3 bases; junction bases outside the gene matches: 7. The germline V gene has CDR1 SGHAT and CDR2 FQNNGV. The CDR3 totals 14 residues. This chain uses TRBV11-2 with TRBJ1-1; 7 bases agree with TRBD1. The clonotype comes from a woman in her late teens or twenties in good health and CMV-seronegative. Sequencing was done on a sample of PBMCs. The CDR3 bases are TGTGCCAGCAGTAAGGACAGGCAGCACACTGAAGCTTTCTTT. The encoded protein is CASSKDRQHTEAFF.